This T cell receptor (beta chain) is from a study of patients and donors after allogeneic stem cell transplantation. Via MiXCR, TCRdb re-called the RT-PCR reads, giving one row per CDR3 protein. The sample includes approximately 200,000 distinct CDR3 sequences, over 12% of them seen just once. Losses at the gene ends were 2 bases for V and 5 bases for J; bases not matched to a gene: 14. CDR1 and CDR2 (germline): MNHEY, SMNVEV (reference sequence). There are 18 residues in the CDR3. Material for sequencing was blood, either unsorted or a sorted T cell fraction (not recorded which). V usage is TRBV27 and J usage is TRBJ2-5; 10 nucleotides align to TRBD1. The source of this sequence is a human donor who was either an allogeneic HSCT recipient or a stem cell or donor lymphocyte infusion donor (not recorded which). It is not recorded whose cells these are; they may come from a transplant donor. The CDR3 spells CASSLIARLDRGPETQYF. CDR3 bases: TGTGCCAGCAGTTTAATAGCCCGCCTCGACAGGGGGCCGGAGACCCAGTACTTC.